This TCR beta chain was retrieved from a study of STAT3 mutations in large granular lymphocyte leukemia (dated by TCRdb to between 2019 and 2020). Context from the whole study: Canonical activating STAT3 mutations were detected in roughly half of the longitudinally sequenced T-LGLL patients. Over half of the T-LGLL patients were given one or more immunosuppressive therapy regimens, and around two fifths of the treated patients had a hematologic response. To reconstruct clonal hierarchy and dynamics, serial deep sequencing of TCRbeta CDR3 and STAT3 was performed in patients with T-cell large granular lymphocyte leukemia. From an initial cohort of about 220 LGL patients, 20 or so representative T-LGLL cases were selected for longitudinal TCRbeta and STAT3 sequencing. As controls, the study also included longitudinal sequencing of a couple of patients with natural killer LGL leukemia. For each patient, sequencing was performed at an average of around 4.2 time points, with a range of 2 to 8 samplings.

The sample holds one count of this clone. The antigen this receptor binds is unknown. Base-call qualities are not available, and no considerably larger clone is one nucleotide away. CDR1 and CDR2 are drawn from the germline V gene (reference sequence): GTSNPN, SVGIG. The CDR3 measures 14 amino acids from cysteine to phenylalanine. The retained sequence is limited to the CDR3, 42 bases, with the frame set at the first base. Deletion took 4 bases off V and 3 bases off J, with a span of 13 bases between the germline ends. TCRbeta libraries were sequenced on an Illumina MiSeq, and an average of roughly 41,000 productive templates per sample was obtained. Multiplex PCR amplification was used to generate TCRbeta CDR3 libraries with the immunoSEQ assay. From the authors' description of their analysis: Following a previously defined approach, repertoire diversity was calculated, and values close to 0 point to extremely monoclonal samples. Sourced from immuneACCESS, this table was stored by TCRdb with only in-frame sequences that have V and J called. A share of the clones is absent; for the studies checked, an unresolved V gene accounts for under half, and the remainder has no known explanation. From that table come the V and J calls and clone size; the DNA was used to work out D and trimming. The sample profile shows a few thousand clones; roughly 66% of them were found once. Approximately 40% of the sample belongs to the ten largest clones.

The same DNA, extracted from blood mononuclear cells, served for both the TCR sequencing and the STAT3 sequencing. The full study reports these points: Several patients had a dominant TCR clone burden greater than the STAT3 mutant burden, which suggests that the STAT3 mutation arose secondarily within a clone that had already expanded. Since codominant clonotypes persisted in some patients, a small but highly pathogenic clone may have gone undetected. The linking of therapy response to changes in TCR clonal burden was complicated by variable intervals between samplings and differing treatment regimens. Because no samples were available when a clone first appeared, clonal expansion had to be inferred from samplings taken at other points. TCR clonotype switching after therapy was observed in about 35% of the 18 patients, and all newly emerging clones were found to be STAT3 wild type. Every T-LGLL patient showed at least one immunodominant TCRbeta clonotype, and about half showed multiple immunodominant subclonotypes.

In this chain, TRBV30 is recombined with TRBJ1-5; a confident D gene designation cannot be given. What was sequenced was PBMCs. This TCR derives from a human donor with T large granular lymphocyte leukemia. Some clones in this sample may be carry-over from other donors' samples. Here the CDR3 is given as CAWTQKRANQPQHF. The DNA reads TGTGCCTGGACTCAAAAGAGGGCCAATCAGCCCCAGCATTTT.